The source of this TCR beta chain is a study of graft-versus-host responses after intestinal transplantation. The study's findings and limits: Marrow from the recipient contained GvH clones, some of which had appeared first in ileum or blood.

Only in-frame clones appear in the TCRdb table, and some are missing; sequencing was by immunoSEQ multiplex PCR. The sample contains nearly 90,000 clones, around 83% of which appear only once. Trimming removed 1 base from V and 5 bases from J, with 12 bases in between. This CDR3 comprises 15 residues. Germline values: CDR1 MNHEY, CDR2 SMNVEV (reference sequence). Note on this clone: The antigen is undetermined.

The chain is built from TRBV27 and TRBJ1-5; D possibly corresponds to TRBD1 (5 bases). The TCR sequence derives from a human donor who received an intestinal transplant. The sequences come from unstimulated CD8+ T cells sorted from spleen or lymph node cells, collected before intestinal transplant. CDR3 DNA: TGTGCCAGCAGTTTATTCCGGGGCGTGGATCAGCCCCAGCATTTT. This sequence encodes CASSLFRGVDQPQHF.